This T cell receptor (beta chain) was documented in a study of T cell responses to AZD1222 COVID-19 vaccine (dated by TCRdb to the early 2020s). Concerning the study at large: AZD1222 recipients whose second dose came at about 4 weeks and those whose second dose came at about 12 weeks were combined into one group, since spike-specific TCR depth and breadth did not differ between the two schedules. A total of over 230 trial participants underwent TCR sequencing, of whom about 200 received two doses of AZD1222 and around 26 received two doses of the MenACWY control vaccine. Trial participants were enrolled by age into 18-55, 56-69 and 70-plus year subgroups, with approximately 150, 30 and 60 TCR-sequenced participants respectively.

Study-wide conclusions, independent of this receptor: Participants were mostly white British and included more females than males, and it was suggested by the authors that clonal diversity may have been underestimated. A significant rise in spike-specific TCR breadth and depth was observed after two AZD1222 doses relative to day 0 and relative to MenACWY recipients. Conclusions about previously exposed vaccinees were limited because only 6 or 7 AZD1222 recipients were SARS-CoV-2 seropositive at baseline. In the small 56-69-year group, the increase in depth fell short of significance, most likely because of low power. The whole spike protein was spanned by vaccine-associated CD4 TCRs, and dominant responses were seen in regions 160-218 and 743-854. Because no day 14 peak-response samples were available, the repertoires could be characterized only after the peak T cell response. Epitopes outside the regions mutated in the B.1.351 and B.1.1.7 variants were reportedly recognized by nearly half of the unique spike-specific TCRs.

This clone was observed once. It lacks a known antigen. Nothing much larger sits one base from this clone, and base qualities are not available. The CDR3 regions of human TCRbeta chains were subjected to immunosequencing. Concerning the study's data processing: TCRs in the repertoires were compared against a reference library of SARS-CoV-2-specific TCRs that had been generated with the MIRA antigen-specificity platform. Breadth was defined as the fraction of unique TCRs that were SARS-CoV-2-associated, and depth was defined as the fraction of total T cells that were SARS-CoV-2-associated. Using the MIRA data, each spike-specific TCR was assigned both to the spike region to which the TCR was reactive and to a CD4 or CD8 class. Log10-transformed breadth and depth values were compared by one-way ANOVA with Sidak's multiple comparisons tests. The clones in this table, taken by TCRdb from immuneACCESS, are in-frame only. Not every clone is retained; where verified, under half of the shortfall comes from an unresolved V gene, and the cause of the rest is unknown. The V and J calls and the clone size are those of that table, but D and trimming were determined from the DNA. The sample data list roughly 70,000 clones, and around 82% of these were observed just once. The top ten constitute less than 6.5% of the sample.

The time point label, as the study defines it: baseline before first vaccination. Samples from vaccinated people were obtained from the UK trials COV001 and COV002, which included a single-blind randomized controlled phase 2/3 trial of AZD1222 (ChAdOx1 nCoV-19) in healthy adults. Trial participant PBMC samples were collected at day 0 and day 28 after the second dose for TCRbeta chain sequencing. The germline V gene specifies SQVTM as CDR1 and ANQGSEA as CDR2. The trim is 2 bases for V and 2 bases for J, with a gap of 10 bases between the germline ends. Measured from the cysteine to the phenylalanine, the CDR3 is 13 residues long. The DNA shown is the 39-base CDR3, in frame from base 1.

This receptor was obtained from an adult in good health. Recombination connected TRBV29-1 to TRBJ2-7; the D gene is perhaps TRBD1, on 6 matching bases. Here the sequenced sample was peripheral blood, taken on day 0 of AZD1222 vaccination. The DNA reads TGCAGCGTTGAATTGGACAGCCCCTACGAGCAGTACTTC. Its protein product is CSVELDSPYEQYF.